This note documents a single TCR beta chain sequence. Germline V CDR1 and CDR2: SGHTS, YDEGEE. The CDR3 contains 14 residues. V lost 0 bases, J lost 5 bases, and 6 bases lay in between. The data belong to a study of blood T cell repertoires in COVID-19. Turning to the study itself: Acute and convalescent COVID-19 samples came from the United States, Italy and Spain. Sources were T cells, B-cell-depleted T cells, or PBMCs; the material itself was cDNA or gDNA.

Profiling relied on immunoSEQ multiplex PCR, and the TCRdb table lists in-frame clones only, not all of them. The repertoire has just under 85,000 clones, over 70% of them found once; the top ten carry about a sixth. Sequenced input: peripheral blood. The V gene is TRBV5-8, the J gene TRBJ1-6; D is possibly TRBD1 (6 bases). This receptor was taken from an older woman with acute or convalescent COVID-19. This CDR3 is CASSLDRDNSPLHF. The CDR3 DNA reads TGTGCCAGCAGCTTGGACAGGGATAATTCACCCCTCCACTTT.